This T cell receptor beta chain was captured in a study of T-cell memory formation after mild COVID-19. Study-level findings and limits: There was a balanced CD4/CD8 profile in clones contracting day 15 to 85, and later expanders leaned CD4+. Chiefly within CM and EM were the contracting CD4+ clones; CD8+ ones were within EMRA. Confirmation of SARS-CoV-2 specificity was lacking for second-wave clones peaking day 37. Within pre-infection memory, some responding clones were found, suggesting cross-reactive memory joined.

Per germline, CDR1 LNHNV and CDR2 YYDKDF (reference sequence). The CDR3 extends over 14 amino acids. The V end lost 6 bases, the J end lost 1 base, and 10 bases lay between the germline ends. About this clonotype: As yet, its antigen is unknown.

From the 5' RACE reads, TCRdb called clonotypes with MiXCR, one entry per CDR3 protein. The table shows nearly 200,000 distinct CDR3 sequences, with about 17% occurring only once. The TCR was taken from an adult woman who had mild COVID-19 (a few samples of this study predate the infection). Cell type and time point are not known. Material for sequencing was PBMCs or a T cell subset sorted from them (not recorded which). The V gene is TRBV15, the J gene TRBJ2-4, with D possibly matching TRBD2 (6 bases). The CDR3 spells CATRTGGAKNIQYF. DNA for the CDR3: TGTGCCACCAGAACTGGGGGGGCCAAAAACATTCAGTACTTC.